Below are 7 T cell receptor beta chains sequenced from a single sample in a study of blood T cell repertoires in COVID-19. TCRdb's copy holds only in-frame clones and misses some; the assay was immunoSEQ multiplex PCR. The sample holds roughly 38,000 clones; 65% to 75% are singletons and the top ten take more than 9%. Material: peripheral blood. These TCRs come from a man aged 65-85 years with COVID-19, enrolled during active disease.

The chain recombines TRBV6-2 or TRBV6-3 with TRBJ1-2; 7 bases map to TRBD1. The CDR3 contains 16 residues. Germline V lookup: CDR1 MNHEY, CDR2 SVGEGT. J gave up 7 bases and V 4 bases, and 15 bases lay outside the gene matches. The CDR3 nucleotides are TGTGCCAGCAGTTTTCTATTGGACAGGATGGGCGCTGGCTACACCTTC. This codes for CASSFLLDRMGAGYTF.

The CDR3 DNA is TGCGCCAGCAGCCAATTTTCCAGGGGCACCTACGAGCAGTACTTC. Its protein product is CASSQFSRGTYEQYF. The chain joins TRBV4-1 to TRBJ2-7; D perhaps matches TRBD1 (6 bases). Germline V gene sequence: CDR1 MGHRA, CDR2 YSYEKL. There are 15 residues in the CDR3. Between the trimmed V and J ends, which lost 2 bases and 2 bases, there was a span of 13 bases.

The chain uses TRBV9 and TRBJ1-3; tentative D call: TRBD1 (5 bases). Germline V lookup: CDR1 SGDLS, CDR2 YYNGEE. The CDR3 consists of 14 residues. The V end lost 3 bases, the J end lost 7 bases, and 14 bases lay between the germline ends. The CDR3 DNA reads as TGTGCCAGCAGCGGCTCCGGGACTCGGAACACCATATATTTT. Its translation: CASSGSGTRNTIYF.

This chain uses TRBV6-5 with TRBJ1-3; no reliable D call. Germline CDR1 is MNHEY and CDR2 is SVGAGI. The V end was cut by 0 bases, the J end by 0 bases, with 6 bases between. This CDR3 spans 15 amino acids. CDR3 nucleotide sequence: TGTGCCAGCAGTTACTCGATCAGCTCTGGAAACACCATATATTTT. Its protein is CASSYSISSGNTIYF.

This rearrangement joins TRBV12-3 or TRBV12-4 to TRBJ2-2, with D hard to call. The germline V and J ends were trimmed by 2 bases and 8 bases, with 3 bases remaining between them. This CDR3 region has 11 residues. The CDR3 sequence is CASSLLGELFF. The CDR3, as DNA: TGTGCCAGCAGTTTACTAGGGGAGCTGTTTTTT.

This clone has a handful of counts. V gene TRBV28 combines with J gene TRBJ1-4; weak D call: TRBD1 (5 bases). This CDR3 region has 14 residues. Per germline, CDR1 MDHEN and CDR2 SYDVKM. V was clipped by 5 bases and J by 4 bases, with 11 bases between them. DNA for the CDR3: TGTGCCAGCAGTCTGACAGTGGGTAATGAAAAACTGTTTTTT. Amino acid sequence: CASSLTVGNEKLFF.

The V gene is TRBV19, the J gene TRBJ2-5, with 11 bases fitting TRBD2. Unmatched junction bases numbered 9, after V lost 2 bases and J lost 4 bases. Looked up from germline, CDR1 is LNHDA and CDR2 is SQIVND (reference sequence). The CDR3 consists of 17 residues. DNA of the CDR3: TGTGCCAGTAGTATAACTAGCGGGAGCTTCGGTAGAGAGACCCAGTACTTC. Its translation is CASSITSGSFGRETQYF.